Below are 28 T cell receptor beta chains sequenced from a single sample in a study of OX40 agonist ivuxolimab in advanced cancers. Libraries were constructed by the immunoSEQ multiplex PCR assay. The source is immuneACCESS, and TCRdb retained only in-frame sequences with V and J called. Part of the clones is not carried over; for the studies checked, unresolved V genes explain less than half of this, and the remainder is unexplained. This sample comprises 40,000 to 55,000 clones, roughly 88% of them detected only once. Roughly 14% of the sample is held by the ten biggest clonotypes. The starting material was CD4+ or CD8+ T cells sorted from blood, obtained in a trial of the OX40 agonist ivuxolimab. These receptors were taken from an adult with an advanced solid tumor such as melanoma, head and neck, liver or kidney cancer.

This clone was seen only once. The J gene is TRBJ1-1, the V gene TRBV19; D might be TRBD1 (6 bases). V was pared by 4 bases and J by 8 bases, with 11 bases between. This CDR3 is 12 amino acids long. Germline CDR1 reads LNHDA; CDR2 reads SQIVND (reference sequence). This CDR3 reads CASSNRVSEAFF. The CDR3 nucleotides read TGTGCCAGTAGTAACAGGGTGTCGGAAGCTTTCTTT.

The chain joins TRBV28 to TRBJ2-4, with 10 bases lining up with TRBD1. In germline, CDR1 is MDHEN, CDR2 SYDVKM. This CDR3 is 16 amino acids long. The J segment lost 5 bases and the V segment lost 1 base, leaving 5 bases of the junction unmatched. The CDR3 is CASSLLLTGGQNIQYF. The DNA for the CDR3 is TGTGCCAGCAGTTTATTGTTGACAGGGGGCCAAAACATTCAGTACTTC.

The J gene is TRBJ2-3, the V gene TRBV4-2; 7 bases fit TRBD2. The CDR3 has 16 amino acids. Germline V gene data show CDR1 as LGHNA and CDR2 as YNFKEQ. The V gene end was trimmed by 1 base and the J gene end by 4 bases; junction bases not matched to a gene: 8. CDR3 sequence (DNA): TGTGCCAGCAGCCAAGTTGCGGGAGCCTCCGCAGATACGCAGTATTTT. Translation: CASSQVAGASADTQYF.

V and J are TRBV7-9 and TRBJ1-3; possible D gene TRBD1, 6 bases. Trimming took off 5 bases at V and 4 bases at J, with 15 bases between the two ends. Germline-derived CDR1 and CDR2 are SEHNR and FQNEAQ (reference sequence). The CDR3 covers 15 residues. CDR3 region: CASSQTGARGNTIYF. The CDR3 region has the DNA TGTGCCAGCAGCCAGACGGGGGCGCGAGGAAACACCATATATTTT.

The chain combines TRBV6-5 with TRBJ2-5; either TRBD1 or TRBD2 may supply D (5 bases each). Trimming left V 6 bases short and J 4 bases short, with 15 bases between. This CDR3 region has 14 residues. Germline assignment: CDR1 MNHEY and CDR2 SVGAGI. DNA for the CDR3: TGTGCCAGCAGCTACGGGACCCTGAGAGAGACCCAGTACTTC. Translating it yields CASSYGTLRETQYF.

This clone was seen only once. The chain couples TRBV6-6 to TRBJ1-5; D possibly corresponds to TRBD1 (5 bases). Trimming cost V 5 bases and J 0 bases, with 11 bases left between them. Germline V gene data show CDR1 as MNHNY and CDR2 as SVGAGI (reference sequence). This CDR3 is built from 15 residues. CDR3 sequence: CASSPDTYSNQPQHF. The CDR3, as DNA: TGTGCCAGCAGTCCGGACACTTATAGCAATCAGCCCCAGCATTTT.

The genes are TRBV9 and TRBJ2-1, with D unclear. The germline CDR1 and CDR2 sequences are SGDLS and YYNGEE. Trimming took 2 bases from V and 9 from J, leaving 12 bases between them. The CDR3 is made up of 13 amino acids. The CDR3 bases are TGTGCCAGCAGCGTGGCGACCTGGGGTGAGCAGTTCTTC. Amino acids: CASSVATWGEQFF.

The chain recombines TRBV14 with TRBJ2-3, with D tentatively TRBD2 (5 bases). V lost 0 bases to trimming and J lost 4 bases, with 14 bases between them. The CDR3 is 16 residues long. In germline, CDR1 is SGHDN, CDR2 FVKESK. The CDR3 DNA reads TGTGCCAGCAGCCAAGATTTAGTGGTGGGAGCAGATACGCAGTATTTT. Translating it yields CASSQDLVVGADTQYF.

The rearrangement uses TRBV6-5 and TRBJ2-3; TRBD2 might be the D (6 bases). Germline CDR1 MNHEY, CDR2 SVGAGI. Trimming cost V 4 bases and J 2 bases, with 10 bases left between them. This CDR3 is 14 amino acids long. CDR3 DNA sequence: TGTGCCAGCAGTTTCGGGAGCATCACAGATACGCAGTATTTT. This encodes CASSFGSITDTQYF.

The chain employs TRBV4-1 and TRBJ2-1, with TRBD2 matching 11 bases. The CDR3 contains 16 residues. Unmatched junction bases numbered 3, after V lost 5 bases and J lost 0 bases. Germline CDR1 MGHRA, CDR2 YSYEKL. CDR3 sequence: CASSTTSGSSYNEQFF. The DNA of the CDR3 is TGCGCCAGCAGCACTACTAGCGGGAGCTCCTACAATGAGCAGTTCTTC.

J is TRBJ1-2 and V is TRBV6-5; 9 nucleotides agree with TRBD1. The ends lost 2 bases at V and 8 bases at J; junction bases unmatched: 6. The germline gives CDR1 MNHEY, CDR2 SVGAGI. The CDR3 loop spans 14 amino acids. The CDR3 here is CASSYTGTGLGYTF. CDR3 nucleotide sequence: TGTGCCAGCAGTTACACCGGGACAGGGTTGGGCTACACCTTC.

A note on this clone: A much larger clone sits a single nucleotide away, making a read error possible. This chain joins TRBV6-4 and TRBJ2-3; 8 positions agree with TRBD2. V was clipped by 0 bases and J by 2 bases; unmatched bases: 1. The CDR3 consists of 15 residues. CDR1 and CDR2 (germline): MRHNA, SNTAGT. CDR3 region: CASSDSAGDTDTQYF. The CDR3 DNA is TGTGCCAGCAGTGACTCAGCGGGAGACACAGATACGCAGTATTTT.

J is TRBJ2-5 and V is TRBV23-1; D not certain. TRBV23-1 is labeled an ORF, and its function is uncertain. V gave up 0 bases and J gave up 3 bases, with 11 bases separating them. The CDR3 sequence is 15 residues long. CDR3 region: CASSQSVRQKETQYF. The CDR3 nucleotides are TGCGCCAGCAGTCAATCAGTTCGACAAAAAGAGACCCAGTACTTC.

This clone appeared a few times. The CDR3 bases are TGTGCCAGCAGTGAAGCGCACACAGGGGGCTTAAAGACCCAGTACTTC. Translating it yields CASSEAHTGGLKTQYF. The V gene is TRBV2, the J gene TRBJ2-5, with 9 bases that match TRBD1. The length of the CDR3 is 16 residues. Germline lookup yields CDR1 SNHLY and CDR2 FYNNEI. Trimming took 0 bases from V and 6 from J; bases not matched to a gene: 8.

V and J are TRBV27 and TRBJ1-3, with D unclear. The CDR3 covers 18 residues. The V end lost 6 bases, the J end lost 0 bases, and 21 bases lay between the germline ends. Germline CDR1 is MNHEY and CDR2 is SMNVEV (reference sequence). The CDR3 nucleotides are TGTGCCAGCAGCTCGATAGGGATCTCCAGATTCTCTGGAAACACCATATATTTT. Protein product: CASSSIGISRFSGNTIYF.

The chain uses TRBV28 and TRBJ1-1; D is ambiguous. With 3 bases removed from V and 6 bases from J, the gap between germline ends came to 11 bases. The CDR3 spans 13 residues. Germline CDR1 reads MDHEN; CDR2 reads SYDVKM. The CDR3 DNA follows: TGTGCCAGCAGTTTTAAGGTGCCTCCTGAAGCTTTCTTT. Amino acid sequence: CASSFKVPPEAFF.

Only a few counts were recorded for this clone. The J gene is TRBJ2-2, the V gene TRBV7-3; a possible D gene is TRBD1 (6 bases). Germline CDR1 and CDR2: SGHTA and FQGTGA. This CDR3 spans 17 amino acids. V dropped 4 bases and J dropped 1 base, with 16 bases sitting between them. DNA for the CDR3: TGTGCCAGCAGCTCAAAACCGGGACACCGGAACACCGGGGAGCTGTTTTTT. Its protein product is CASSSKPGHRNTGELFF.

V gene TRBV5-8 combines with J gene TRBJ1-2, with a weak D call TRBD1 (6 bases). CDR3 size: 16 residues. The germline V gene encodes CDR1 SGHTS and CDR2 YDEGEE. With 0 bases removed from V and 1 base from J, the gap between germline ends came to 13 bases. CDR3 region: CASSLDGGGSNYGYTF. CDR3 DNA: TGTGCCAGCAGCTTGGACGGTGGGGGCAGTAACTATGGCTACACCTTC.

The chain carries TRBV7-9 and TRBJ2-2, with D possibly TRBD1 on 6 matching bases. The CDR3 is 14 amino acids. Germline loops: CDR1 SEHNR, CDR2 FQNEAQ (reference sequence). V lost 5 bases and J lost 7, with 14 bases in between. CDR3 loop: CASSRKQGFGELFF. CDR3 nucleotides: TGTGCCAGCAGCCGTAAACAGGGTTTCGGGGAGCTGTTTTTT.

This clone has only one observation. The CDR3: CSVADRGVEQYF. In DNA form, the CDR3 reads TGCAGCGTCGCCGACAGGGGGGTCGAGCAGTACTTC. The genes are TRBV29-1 and TRBJ2-7, with TRBD1 identical over 9 bases. J lost 6 bases, V lost 6 bases, and 6 bases had no gene match. The germline V gene has CDR1 SQVTM and CDR2 ANQGSEA. This CDR3 comprises 12 residues.

V is TRBV10-1 and J is TRBJ2-1; D gene ambiguous. The length of the CDR3 is 13 residues. Germline V lookup: CDR1 WNHNN, CDR2 SYGVQD (reference sequence). Trimming stripped 6 bases from V and 0 bases from J, with 6 bases between. The CDR3 loop reads CASSKNSYNEQFF. The CDR3 DNA is TGCGCCAGCAGCAAAAACTCCTACAATGAGCAGTTCTTC.

This chain joins TRBV18 and TRBJ2-2; 8 bases fit TRBD1. Trimming at V came to 3 bases and at J to 1 base, leaving 7 bases not matched to a gene. CDR1 and CDR2 (germline): KGHSH, LQKENI. CDR3 length: 17 amino acids. CDR3 sequence: CASSPRSGTGNTGELFF. CDR3 sequence (DNA): TGTGCCAGCTCACCCCGTTCTGGGACAGGGAACACCGGGGAGCTGTTTTTT.

The chain links TRBV5-1 to TRBJ1-4; perhaps TRBD1 as D (5 bases). The CDR3 sequence is 14 residues long. Between the trimmed V and J ends, which lost 1 base and 3 bases, there was a span of 7 bases. Germline-derived CDR1 and CDR2 are SGHRS and YFSETQ. The CDR3 region has the DNA TGCGCCAGCAGCTTGCAGGGTTCTAATGAAAAACTGTTTTTT. Its protein is CASSLQGSNEKLFF.

The chain combines TRBV18 with TRBJ1-1; TRBD1 agrees at 9 bases. The V and J ends lost 3 bases and 5 bases, in that order; junction bases with no gene match: 4. CDR3 length: 14 amino acids. Germline-derived CDR1 and CDR2 are KGHSH and LQKENI. The CDR3 protein is CASSPGQGETEAFF. CDR3 DNA sequence: TGTGCCAGCTCACCGGGACAGGGAGAGACTGAAGCTTTCTTT. The full variable domain, with the rest looked up from reference TRBV18 and TRBJ1-1, is NAGVMQNPRHLVRRRGQEARLRCSPMKGHSHVYWYRQLPEEGLKFMVYLQKENIIDESGMPKERFSAEFPKEGPSILRIQQVVRGDSAAYFCASSPGQGETEAFFGQGTRLTVV.

The chain links TRBV5-6 to TRBJ2-7; no definite D call. This CDR3 region has 12 residues. V lost 4 bases and J lost 3, with 8 bases in between. CDR1 SGHDT and CDR2 YYEEEE come from the germline V gene. CDR3 sequence: CASSRNFYEQYF. CDR3 sequence (DNA): TGTGCCAGCAGCCGGAACTTCTACGAGCAGTACTTC.

This chain connects TRBV10-3 to TRBJ1-4; the D gene is possibly TRBD1 (5 bases). The CDR3 length is 16 residues. The V end lost 4 bases, the J end lost 4 bases, and 16 bases lay between the germline ends. Germline values: CDR1 ENHRY, CDR2 SYGVKD. The CDR3 nucleotides are TGTGCCATCAGTGGGTCTCAAGGGAGGGGTAATGAAAAACTGTTTTTT. Protein product: CAISGSQGRGNEKLFF.

The rearrangement uses TRBV14 and TRBJ2-2; TRBD1 agrees at 8 bases. This CDR3 spans 19 amino acids. Germline lookup yields CDR1 SGHDN and CDR2 FVKESK. Germline trimming cut 3 bases from V and 5 bases from J; bases unmatched to any gene: 17. The CDR3 loop reads CASSQSRGRWGRRTGELFF. CDR3 sequence (DNA): TGTGCCAGCAGCCAGTCCAGGGGGCGATGGGGGAGGAGGACCGGGGAGCTGTTTTTT.

The CDR3 here is CASSAQTGADYGYTF. The CDR3, as DNA: TGTGCCAGTAGTGCGCAAACAGGGGCCGACTATGGCTACACCTTC. The gene calls are TRBV19 and TRBJ1-2; 7 bases agree with TRBD1. The trim removed 5 bases at V and 3 bases at J, leaving 9 bases unmatched. Per germline, CDR1 LNHDA and CDR2 SQIVND (reference sequence). CDR3 length: 15 amino acids.